Below, 21 T cell receptor beta chains from the same sample are listed, as sequenced in a study of blood T cell repertoires in COVID-19. Only in-frame clones appear in the TCRdb table, and some are missing; sequencing was by immunoSEQ multiplex PCR. This table has about 260,000 clones, 88% appearing once. Sequencing input: PBMCs or T cells enriched from blood (not recorded which). The receptors shown here come from a woman between 35 and 50 years old who had been exposed to COVID-19.

This rearrangement joins TRBV7-9 to TRBJ2-7; a weak D match, TRBD2 (7 bases). Germline values: CDR1 SEHNR, CDR2 FQNEAQ (reference sequence). The CDR3 runs to 14 residues. CDR3 amino acids: CAARGGAPPYEQYV. Written as DNA, the CDR3 is TGTGCGGCAAGGGGGGGCGCACCCCCCTACGAGCAGTACGTC.

A few counts support this clone. The CDR3 bases are TGTGCCAGTAGACCCCTCCTCGGCGGGAATCAGCCCCAGCATTTT. Translating gives CASRPLLGGNQPQHF. The V and J genes are TRBV19 and TRBJ1-5, with D unresolved. The CDR3 has 15 residues. V was shortened by 6 bases and J by 4 bases, with 16 bases between the two germline ends. Germline V gene lookup returns CDR1 LNHDA and CDR2 SQIVND (reference sequence).

This chain links TRBV2 with TRBJ1-1; 11 positions match TRBD1. The ends lost 7 bases at V and 1 base at J; junction bases unmatched: 5. The CDR3 sequence is 15 residues long. CDR1 SNHLY and CDR2 FYNNEI come from the germline V gene. CDR3 bases: TGTGCCAGCAACGGACAGGGGGCGGGGAACACTGAAGCTTTCTTT. It encodes CASNGQGAGNTEAFF.

Comments on this clone: The identical CDR3 is also encoded by other nucleotide sequences in the sample. The J gene is TRBJ1-5, the V gene TRBV12-3 or TRBV12-4, with D perhaps TRBD1 (6 bases). V lost 3 bases and J 7 bases, leaving 10 bases between the germline ends. The CDR3 length is 13 residues. The CDR3 reads CASSFGGGQPQHF. DNA of the CDR3: TGTGCCAGCAGTTTTGGGGGGGGCCAGCCCCAGCATTTT.

This rearrangement joins TRBV4-1 to TRBJ2-6; D might be TRBD2 (6 bases). The V end lost 1 base, the J end lost 1 base, and 14 bases lay between the germline ends. The CDR3 is 18 residues long. The germline gives CDR1 MGHRA, CDR2 YSYEKL. The CDR3 sequence: CASSQVYYRGSGANVLTF. In nucleotides, the CDR3 is TGCGCCAGCAGCCAAGTGTATTATCGGGGGTCTGGGGCCAACGTCCTGACTTTC.

This chain connects TRBV14 to TRBJ1-2; 7 bases match TRBD1. Germline CDR1 is SGHDN and CDR2 is FVKESK. The CDR3 has 13 residues. After removal of 0 bases from V and 10 bases from J, the junction contained 5 bases not matched to a gene. The CDR3 sequence is CASSQDLGQFYTF. The CDR3 DNA reads TGTGCCAGCAGCCAAGATTTGGGACAGTTCTACACCTTC.

The V call is TRBV27, the J call TRBJ1-2, with D tentatively TRBD1 (6 bases). CDR1 is MNHEY, CDR2 SMNVEV, per germline (reference sequence). Trimming cost V 0 bases and J 8 bases, with 19 bases left between them. This CDR3 region has 16 residues. CDR3 bases: TGTGCCAGCAGTTTATCATGGGGGGGCGGGTTTGAGGGCTACACCTTC. Its protein is CASSLSWGGGFEGYTF.

The genes are TRBV6-5 and TRBJ2-1; a possible D gene is TRBD2 (6 bases). CDR1 and CDR2 from the germline V gene are MNHEY and SVGAGI. CDR3 length: 15 residues. With 6 bases removed from V and 2 bases from J, the gap between germline ends came to 14 bases. In DNA, the CDR3 is TGTGCCAGCAGCAGGGAGCGGGCCGCCTACAATGAGCAGTTCTTC. This sequence encodes CASSRERAAYNEQFF.

The genes are TRBV4-3 and TRBJ2-2; 9 nucleotides agree with TRBD2. There are 16 residues in the CDR3. V gave up 1 base and J gave up 0 bases; unmatched junction bases: 0. CDR1 is LGHNA, CDR2 YSLEER, per germline. CDR3 in amino acids: CASSQGGRANTGELFF. The CDR3 nucleotides read TGCGCCAGCAGCCAAGGCGGGAGGGCGAACACCGGGGAGCTGTTTTTT.

This rearrangement joins TRBV18 to TRBJ1-4, with D maybe TRBD1 (6 bases). Trimming removed 4 bases from V and 4 bases from J, with 10 bases in between. CDR1 KGHSH and CDR2 LQKENI come from the germline V gene. CDR3 size: 14 residues. CDR3 in amino acids: CASSLRGINEKLFF. As DNA, the CDR3 is TGTGCCAGCTCACTCAGGGGAATTAATGAAAAACTGTTTTTT.

The chain carries TRBV11-1 and TRBJ1-2; the match to TRBD1 covers 7 bases. The germline V gene has CDR1 SGHAT and CDR2 FQDESV (reference sequence). After removal of 3 bases from V and 4 bases from J, the junction contained 5 bases not matched to a gene. CDR3 size: 14 residues. The CDR3 is CASSFQQGTYGYTF. In nucleotides, the CDR3 is TGTGCCAGCAGCTTTCAACAGGGGACCTATGGCTACACCTTC.

V is TRBV7-9 and J is TRBJ1-1, with D uncertain. This CDR3 has 13 amino acids. The ends were cut back, 5 bases at V and 1 base at J, with 8 bases in the middle. The germline V gene has CDR1 SEHNR and CDR2 FQNEAQ (reference sequence). This CDR3 is CASSIGRNTEAFF. The DNA of the CDR3 is TGTGCCAGCAGCATAGGTAGGAACACTGAAGCTTTCTTT.

CDR3 loop: CASSSRTGSNQPQHF. In DNA form, the CDR3 reads TGTGCCAGCAGCTCACGGACAGGGTCCAATCAGCCCCAGCATTTT. The chain couples TRBV5-8 to TRBJ1-5, with 8 bases matching TRBD1. After removal of 3 bases from V and 3 bases from J, the junction contained 5 bases not matched to a gene. The CDR3 covers 15 residues. Germline-derived CDR1 and CDR2 are SGHTS and YDEGEE. The full variable domain, with the rest looked up from reference TRBV5-8 and TRBJ1-5, is EAGVTQSPTHLIKTRGQQATLRCSPISGHTSVYWYQQALGLGLQFLLWYDEGEERNRGNFPPRFSGRQFPNYSSELNVNALELEDSALYLCASSSRTGSNQPQHFGDGTRLSIL.

The V and J genes are TRBV15 and TRBJ1-1, with D unclear. Per germline, CDR1 LNHNV and CDR2 YYDKDF (reference sequence). The CDR3 covers 14 residues. Trimming pared 0 bases from V and 0 bases from J, leaving 5 bases between. Written as DNA, the CDR3 is TGTGCCACCAGCAGAGATCCGGTGAACACTGAAGCTTTCTTT. This translates into CATSRDPVNTEAFF.

The chain carries TRBV4-3 and TRBJ1-6; 7 bases fit TRBD1. CDR1 LGHNA and CDR2 YSLEER come from the germline V gene. This CDR3 region has 17 residues. V was clipped by 3 bases and J by 3 bases; unmatched bases: 8. CDR3 sequence reads: CASSQSGQQNYNSPLHF. The CDR3 nucleotides read TGCGCCAGCAGCCAGTCGGGACAGCAAAACTATAATTCACCCCTCCACTTT.

The rearrangement joins TRBV2 to TRBJ1-2, with unresolved D. The CDR3 has 13 amino acids. Germline loops: CDR1 SNHLY, CDR2 FYNNEI. V dropped 8 bases and J dropped 8 bases, with 18 bases sitting between them. CDR3 residues: CASGFGILEGYTF. The CDR3 bases are TGTGCCAGCGGATTCGGGATTCTGGAAGGCTACACCTTC.

Regarding this clone: A read error may account for a junction end that differs from germline. The genes are TRBV5-1 and TRBJ2-2, with D possibly TRBD2 on 7 matching bases. The CDR3 has 15 residues. CDR1 is SGHRS and CDR2 is YFSETQ in the germline V gene. CDR3 in DNA: TGTGCCAGCGGGAAGGACAGATCGAACACCGGGGAGCTGTTTTTT. Translated, it gives CASGKDRSNTGELFF.

The chain joins TRBV10-3 to TRBJ1-1; TRBD1 matches at 10 bases. This CDR3 is 15 amino acids long. V trimming: 3 bases; J trimming: 4 bases; junction bases outside the gene matches: 5. Germline V gene sequence: CDR1 ENHRY, CDR2 SYGVKD. CDR3: CAISEGGDRGTEAFF. In DNA, the CDR3 is TGTGCCATCAGTGAAGGGGGGGACAGGGGCACTGAAGCTTTCTTT.

J is TRBJ2-6 and V is TRBV24-1; the D gene is possibly TRBD1 (6 bases). The CDR3 runs 19 residues. V was cut by 2 bases and J by 0 bases, with 16 bases left in between. Germline V gives CDR1 KGHDR, CDR2 SFDVKD. The chain's CDR3 is CATSDSGQRLSSGANVLTF. The DNA of the CDR3 is TGTGCCACCAGTGATTCCGGACAGCGCCTCAGCTCTGGGGCCAACGTCCTGACTTTC.

The rearrangement joins TRBV28 to TRBJ1-5; TRBD1 is a possible D gene (6 bases). The CDR3 spans 15 residues. Trimming removed 6 bases at V and 3 bases at J, with 15 bases between. The germline gives CDR1 MDHEN, CDR2 SYDVKM. The CDR3 region is CASRPPDRPNQPQHF. In DNA, the CDR3 is TGTGCCAGCAGGCCCCCCGACAGGCCCAATCAGCCCCAGCATTTT.

The chain carries TRBV2 and TRBJ1-4, with TRBD1 as a possible D gene (5 bases). V was trimmed by 1 base and J by 8 bases, leaving 11 bases between them. Germline V gene data show CDR1 as SNHLY and CDR2 as FYNNEI. The CDR3 has 14 amino acids. CDR3 in amino acids: CASSEGGLGEKLFF. In DNA form, the CDR3 reads TGTGCCAGCAGTGAAGGGGGCCTGGGGGAAAAACTGTTTTTT.